What follows are 2 T cell receptor beta chains derived from one specimen sequenced in a study of T-cell memory formation after mild COVID-19. MiXCR was run by TCRdb on the 5' RACE reads, yielding one entry per CDR3 protein. Of 150,000 to 200,000 distinct CDR3 sequences in the sample, roughly 31% were seen once. Sequencing was performed on PBMCs or a T cell subset sorted from them (not recorded which). These receptors were obtained from an adult woman who had mild COVID-19 (a few samples of this study predate the infection). Cell type and time point are not known.

This clonotype was seen more than once but under ten times. The chain couples TRBV7-3 to TRBJ2-1; 12 nucleotides align to TRBD2. Germline CDR1 is SGHTA and CDR2 is FQGTGA. The CDR3 is 15 amino acids. V lost 6 bases and J lost 7; bases outside the gene matches: 7. The CDR3 spells CASRTGGLAGNEQFF. The CDR3 DNA sequence: TGTGCCAGCAGGACAGGTGGACTAGCGGGAAATGAGCAGTTCTTC.

This chain uses TRBV10-3 with TRBJ1-5; D remains ambiguous. Trimming shortened V by 6 bases and J by 6 bases, and 15 bases separated the two germline ends. CDR1 and CDR2 from the germline V gene are ENHRY and SYGVKD. This CDR3 is 14 amino acids long. The chain's CDR3 is CAIRSTGLGQPQHF. The CDR3 DNA is TGTGCCATCAGGTCTACGGGGTTAGGTCAGCCCCAGCATTTT.